This entry is about one T cell receptor beta chain. The data stem from a study of cytomegalovirus exposure and HLA in healthy donors. The length of the CDR3 is 16 residues. Germline V gene sequence: CDR1 SGHTA, CDR2 FQGNSA. The V gene end was trimmed by 4 bases and the J gene end by 2 bases; junction bases not matched to a gene: 8. The primer mix had 60 Vbeta and 13 Jbeta primers. Some clones are missing from TCRdb's copy, which holds only in-frame ones; the method was immunoSEQ multiplex PCR. The repertoire consists of fewer than 60,000 clones, with around 50% occurring once and the leading ten covering 12%. Though probably carrying unrecorded immune exposures, donors were nominally healthy at sampling.

Source material: PBMCs. The clonotype comes from a human donor in good health. The chain couples TRBV7-2 to TRBJ2-7; 10 positions match TRBD2. Written as DNA, the CDR3 is TGTGCCAGCAGCTCGGCAGCTAGCGGGGGTACCTACGAGCAGTACTTC. Translated: CASSSAASGGTYEQYF. The variable domain in full, with the rest retrieved from reference TRBV7-2 and TRBJ2-7, is GAGVSQSPSNKVTEKGKDVELRCDPISGHTALYWYRQSLGQGLEFLIYFQGNSAPDKSGLPSDRFSAERTGGSVSTLTIQRTQQEDSAVYLCASSSAASGGTYEQYFGPGTRLTVT.